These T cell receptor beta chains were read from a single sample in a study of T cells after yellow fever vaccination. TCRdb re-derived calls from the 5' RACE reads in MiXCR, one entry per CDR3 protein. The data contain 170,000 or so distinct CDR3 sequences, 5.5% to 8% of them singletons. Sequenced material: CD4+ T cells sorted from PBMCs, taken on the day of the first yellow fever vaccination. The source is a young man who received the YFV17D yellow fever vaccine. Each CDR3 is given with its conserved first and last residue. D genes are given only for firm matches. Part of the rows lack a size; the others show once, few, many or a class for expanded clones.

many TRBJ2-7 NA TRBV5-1 TGCGCCAGCAGCTTTAATGCGGCCGACTACGAGCAGTACTTC CASSFNAADYEQYF
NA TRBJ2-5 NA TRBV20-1 TGCAGTGACGGCCAAGAGACCCAGTACTTC CSDGQETQYF
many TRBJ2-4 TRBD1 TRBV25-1 TGTGCCAGCAGTGACCCCGGGACAGGGTCATTTGACATTCAGTACTTC CASSDPGTGSFDIQYF
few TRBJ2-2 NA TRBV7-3 TGTGCCAGCAGCCCCCAGGGTCGAGGCGGGGAGCTGTTTTTT CASSPQGRGGELFF
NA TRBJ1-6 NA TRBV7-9 TGTGCCAGCAGCCTGCGGGGAAACAATTCACCCCTCCACTTT CASSLRGNNSPLHF
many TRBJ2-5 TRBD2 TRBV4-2 TGTGCCAGCAGCCATGATCTAGCGGGGGGACAAGAGACCCAGTACTTC CASSHDLAGGQETQYF
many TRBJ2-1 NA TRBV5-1 TGCGCCAGCAGCTTAGGGACCTCGGGCAATGAGCAGTTCTTC CASSLGTSGNEQFF
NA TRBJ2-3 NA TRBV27 TGTGCCAGCAGTTCCCGTCCCAGTCCCTTTAGCACAGATACGCAGTATTTT CASSSRPSPFSTDTQYF
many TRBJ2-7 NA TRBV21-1 TGTGCCAGCAGCAAACGGTCCGGGGGCGTATACGAGCAGTACTTC CASSKRSGGVYEQYF
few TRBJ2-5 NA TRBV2 TGTGCCATCCTAAACCGGGCCCCTGGGGCCCAGTACTTC CAILNRAPGAQYF
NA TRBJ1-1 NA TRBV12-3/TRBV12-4 TGTGCCAGCAGTTCTCAGATTTACACTGAAGCTTTCTTT CASSSQIYTEAFF
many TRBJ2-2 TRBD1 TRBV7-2 TGTGCCAGCAGCTTTTCCATATACAGGGGGCGCGTGTACACCGGGGAGCTGTTTTTT CASSFSIYRGRVYTGELFF
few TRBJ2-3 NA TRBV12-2 TGTGCAAGTCGCTCCCCTGGTGGCGGGGGGGCCCGAGATACGCAGTATTTT CASRSPGGGGARDTQYF
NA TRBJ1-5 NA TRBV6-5 TGTGCCAGCTCCACCGCAGGGACGGTTCAGCCCCAGCATTTT CASSTAGTVQPQHF
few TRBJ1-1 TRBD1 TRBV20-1 TGCAGTGGGCCAGGGGGGTCGGACACTGAAGCTTTCTTT CSGPGGSDTEAFF
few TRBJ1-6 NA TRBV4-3 TGCGCCAGCAGCCATACAGGGACCCCAGGGGACTCACCCCTCCACTTT CASSHTGTPGDSPLHF
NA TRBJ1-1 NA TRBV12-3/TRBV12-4 TGTGCCAGCAGTTTAATGGACGGGACAACTTTCTTT CASSLMDGTTFF
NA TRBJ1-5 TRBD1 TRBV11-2 TGTGCCAGCAGCTCTGGACAGGGGGTGGTGACCCAGCATTTT CASSSGQGVVTQHF
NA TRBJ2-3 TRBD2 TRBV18 TGTGCCAGCTCCAAGGGAATCGGAGCGGGGGAAGATACGCAGTATTTT CASSKGIGAGEDTQYF
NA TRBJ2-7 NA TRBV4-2 TGTGCCAGCAGCCGAGGATTCTACGAGCAGTACTTC CASSRGFYEQYF
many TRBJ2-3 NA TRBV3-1 TGTGCCAGCAGCCAAGACGGCGGAACAGATACGCAGTATTTT CASSQDGGTDTQYF
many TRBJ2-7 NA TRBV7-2 TGTGCCAGCAGCAGATCGGACGGCTACGACGAGCAGTACTTC CASSRSDGYDEQYF
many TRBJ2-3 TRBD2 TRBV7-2 TGTGCCAGCAGCCCCGTGGAGCGGGGGGGCGGAGATACGCAGTATTTT CASSPVERGGGDTQYF
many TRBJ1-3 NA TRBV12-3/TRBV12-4 TGTGCCAGCAGTTGGGCCGTCGGAAACACCATATATTTT CASSWAVGNTIYF
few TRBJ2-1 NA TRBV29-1 TGCAGCGTTGAAGAAAGGTACAATGAGCAGTTCTTC CSVEERYNEQFF
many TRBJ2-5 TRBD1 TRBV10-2 TGCGCCAGCAGCCAGGGGGAAGAGACCCAGTACTTC CASSQGEETQYF
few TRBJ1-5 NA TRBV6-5 TGTGCCAGCAGTTACTCGGGGGGCCTTGGGAGCAATCAGCCCCAGCATTTT CASSYSGGLGSNQPQHF
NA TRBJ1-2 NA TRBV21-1 TGTGCCAGCAGCACCCCCGCGCAGGGAAGAAGAGCTAACTATGGCTACACCTTC CASSTPAQGRRANYGYTF
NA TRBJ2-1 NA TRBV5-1 TGCGCCAGCAGCTTGGGACCAACCAATGAGCAGTTCTTC CASSLGPTNEQFF
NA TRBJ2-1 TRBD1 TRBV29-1 TGCAGCGCTCAGGGGGTCTCCTACAATGAGCAGTTCTTC CSAQGVSYNEQFF
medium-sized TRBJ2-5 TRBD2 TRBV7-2 TGTGCCAGCAGCTCCGGGGGGGCCCCAGAGACCCAGTACTTC CASSSGGAPETQYF
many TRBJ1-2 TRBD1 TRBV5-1 TGCGCCAGCAGCGTGGACAGGGTCTATGGCTACACCTTC CASSVDRVYGYTF
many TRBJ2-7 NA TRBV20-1 TGCAGTGCTAGTCTCCCGGGGTCTACCTACGAGCAGTACTTC CSASLPGSTYEQYF
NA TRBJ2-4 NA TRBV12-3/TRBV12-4 TGTGCCAGCAGTTCAGGCCTCCGGGGATTGAGCACAAACATTCAGTACTTC CASSSGLRGLSTNIQYF
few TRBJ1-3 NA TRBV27 TGTGCCAGCAGTGACTCGCGGCTTTCTGGAAACACCATATATTTT CASSDSRLSGNTIYF
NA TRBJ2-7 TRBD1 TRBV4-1 TGCGCCAGCAGCCAAACCCGCGGTCTATACGGGACAGCTTCCTACGAGCAGTACTTC CASSQTRGLYGTASYEQYF
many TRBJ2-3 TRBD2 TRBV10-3 TGTGCCATCAGTGATGGGACTAGGGGCACAGATACGCAGTATTTT CAISDGTRGTDTQYF
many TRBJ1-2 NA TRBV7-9 TGTGCCAGCACCCCGGGACATCAAAACTATGGCTACACCTTC CASTPGHQNYGYTF
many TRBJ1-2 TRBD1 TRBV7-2 TGTGCCAGCAGCCCACAGGGGGCGAACGCCCTCTATGGCTACACCTTC CASSPQGANALYGYTF
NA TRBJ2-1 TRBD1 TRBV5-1 TGCGCCAGCAGCTCAGGGGGCGGGTACAATGAGCAGTTCTTC CASSSGGGYNEQFF
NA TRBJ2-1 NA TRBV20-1 TGCAGTGCTAGAGAGAATCGCGGGAATGAGCAGTTCTTC CSARENRGNEQFF
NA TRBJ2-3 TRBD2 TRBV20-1 TGCAGTGCTAGTAGGCTAGCGGGGAATACGCAGTATTTT CSASRLAGNTQYF
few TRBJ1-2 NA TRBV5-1 TGCGCCAGCTCCCCAGGACACGGAAACTATGGCTACACCTTC CASSPGHGNYGYTF
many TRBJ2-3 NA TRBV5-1 TGCGCCAGCATCACCACCCCGACCCTAACAGATACGCAGTATTTT CASITTPTLTDTQYF
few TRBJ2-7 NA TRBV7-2 TGTGCCAGCAGCGGATACTACGAGCAGTACTTC CASSGYYEQYF
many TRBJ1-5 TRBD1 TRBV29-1 TGCAGCGTTGGCGGCAGGGGGATTGACCAGCCCCAGCATTTT CSVGGRGIDQPQHF
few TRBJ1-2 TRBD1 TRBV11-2 TGTGCCAGCAGCTTTGTAGGACAGGGCCGGGGAGCTAACTATGGCTACACCTTC CASSFVGQGRGANYGYTF
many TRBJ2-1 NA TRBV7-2 TGTGCCAGCAGCTTCTTTAATGAGCAGTTCTTC CASSFFNEQFF
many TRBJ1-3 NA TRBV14 TGTGCCAGCAGCCTACGACGGTCGCTCTCTGGAAACACCATATATTTT CASSLRRSLSGNTIYF
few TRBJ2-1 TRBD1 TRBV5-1 TGCGCCAGCAGCGCCACAGGGGGGACCTACAATGAGCAGTTCTTC CASSATGGTYNEQFF
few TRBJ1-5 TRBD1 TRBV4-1 TGCGCCAGCAGCCGACAGGGGTTAGCAGGGGTGGGCAATCAGCCCCAGCATTTT CASSRQGLAGVGNQPQHF
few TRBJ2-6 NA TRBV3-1 TGTGCCAGCGTCGCAAGCTCTGGGGCCAACGTCCTGACTTTC CASVASSGANVLTF
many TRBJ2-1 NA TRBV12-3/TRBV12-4 TGTGCCAGCAGCCCTGATCCCTCCAGGGAGCAGTTCTTC CASSPDPSREQFF
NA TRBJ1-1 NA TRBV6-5 TGTGCCAGCAGTTACAGTGGAGTTGAAGCTTTCTTT CASSYSGVEAFF
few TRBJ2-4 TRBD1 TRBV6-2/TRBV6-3 TGTGCCAGCCGGGAAGGGGGCAGAATGTCAGCCAAAAACATTCAGTACTTC CASREGGRMSAKNIQYF
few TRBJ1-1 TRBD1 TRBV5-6 TGTGCCAGCAGCTTGATGACAGGGGTGAACACTGAAGCTTTCTTT CASSLMTGVNTEAFF
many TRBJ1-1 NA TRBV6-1 TGTGCCAGCAGTGCCAACCGGGCAACCCGGGCTTTCTTT CASSANRATRAFF